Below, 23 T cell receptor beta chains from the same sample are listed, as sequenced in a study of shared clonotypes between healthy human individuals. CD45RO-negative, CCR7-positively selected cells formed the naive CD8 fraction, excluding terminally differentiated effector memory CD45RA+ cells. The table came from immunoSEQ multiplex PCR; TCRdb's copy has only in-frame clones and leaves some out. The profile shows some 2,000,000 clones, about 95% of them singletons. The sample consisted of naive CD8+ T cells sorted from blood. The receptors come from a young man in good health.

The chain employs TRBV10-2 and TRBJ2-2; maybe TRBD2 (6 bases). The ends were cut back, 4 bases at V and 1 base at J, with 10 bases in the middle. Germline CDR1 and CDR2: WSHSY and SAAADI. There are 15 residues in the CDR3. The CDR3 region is CASSAVAENTGELFF. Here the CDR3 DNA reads TGCGCCAGCAGTGCCGTAGCGGAGAACACCGGGGAGCTGTTTTTT.

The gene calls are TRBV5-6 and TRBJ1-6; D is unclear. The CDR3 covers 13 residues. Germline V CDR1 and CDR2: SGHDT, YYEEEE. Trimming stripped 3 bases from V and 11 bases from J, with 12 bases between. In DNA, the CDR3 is TGTGCCAGCAGCTCGGAGGGTGGTCCACCCCTCCACTTT. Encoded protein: CASSSEGGPPLHF.

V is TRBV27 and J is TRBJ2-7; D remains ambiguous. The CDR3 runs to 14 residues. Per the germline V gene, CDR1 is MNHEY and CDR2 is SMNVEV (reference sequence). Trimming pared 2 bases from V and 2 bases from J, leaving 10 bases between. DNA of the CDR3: TGTGCCAGCAGTTTAAGCGTCGGCACCTACGAGCAGTACTTC. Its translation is CASSLSVGTYEQYF.

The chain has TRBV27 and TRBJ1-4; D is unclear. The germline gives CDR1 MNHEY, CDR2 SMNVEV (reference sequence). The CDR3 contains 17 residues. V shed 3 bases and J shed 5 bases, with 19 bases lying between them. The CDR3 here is CASSFISPVGSNEKLFF. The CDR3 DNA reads TGTGCCAGCAGTTTTATATCCCCCGTAGGTTCAAATGAAAAACTGTTTTTT.

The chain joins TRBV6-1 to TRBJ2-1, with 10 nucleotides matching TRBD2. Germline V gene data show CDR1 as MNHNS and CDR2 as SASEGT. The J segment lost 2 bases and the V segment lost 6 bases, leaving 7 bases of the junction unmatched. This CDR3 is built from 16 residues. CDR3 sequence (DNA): TGTGCCAGCAGCGAATTAGCGGGAGGACCCTACAATGAGCAGTTCTTC. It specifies CASSELAGGPYNEQFF.

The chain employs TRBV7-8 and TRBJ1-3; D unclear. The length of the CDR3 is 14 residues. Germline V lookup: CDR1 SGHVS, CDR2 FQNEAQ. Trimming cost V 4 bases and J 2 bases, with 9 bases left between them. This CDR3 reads CASSSPGTGNTIYF. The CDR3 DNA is TGTGCCAGCAGCTCCCCGGGGACTGGAAACACCATATATTTT.

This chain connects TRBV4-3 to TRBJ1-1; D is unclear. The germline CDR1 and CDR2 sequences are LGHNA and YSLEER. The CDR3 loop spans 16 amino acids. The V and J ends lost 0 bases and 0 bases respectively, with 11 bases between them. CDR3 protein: CASSQDGTGMNTEAFF. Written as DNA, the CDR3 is TGCGCCAGCAGCCAAGACGGAACGGGGATGAACACTGAAGCTTTCTTT.

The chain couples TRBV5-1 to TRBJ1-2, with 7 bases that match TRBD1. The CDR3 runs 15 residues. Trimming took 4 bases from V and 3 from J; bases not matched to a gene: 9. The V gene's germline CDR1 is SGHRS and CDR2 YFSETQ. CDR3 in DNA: TGCGCCAGCAGCCCCTTCGACAGGGCGGACTATGGCTACACCTTC. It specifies CASSPFDRADYGYTF.

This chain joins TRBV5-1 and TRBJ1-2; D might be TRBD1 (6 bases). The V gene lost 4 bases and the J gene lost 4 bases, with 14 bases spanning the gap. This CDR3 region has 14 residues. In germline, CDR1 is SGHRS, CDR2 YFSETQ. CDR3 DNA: TGCGCCAGCAGCCCCCGGACAGAGTTCTATGGCTACACCTTC. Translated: CASSPRTEFYGYTF.

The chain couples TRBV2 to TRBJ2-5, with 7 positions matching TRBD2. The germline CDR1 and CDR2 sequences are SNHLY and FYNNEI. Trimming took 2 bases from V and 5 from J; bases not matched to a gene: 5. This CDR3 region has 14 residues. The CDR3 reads CASSEPGRGETQYF. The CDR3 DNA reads TGTGCCAGCAGTGAACCCGGGCGGGGGGAGACCCAGTACTTC. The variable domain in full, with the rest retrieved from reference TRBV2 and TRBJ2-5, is EPEVTQTPSHQVTQMGQEVILRCVPISNHLYFYWYRQILGQKVEFLVSFYNNEISEKSEIFDDQFSVERPDGSNFTLKIRSTKLEDSAMYFCASSEPGRGETQYFGPGTRLLVL.

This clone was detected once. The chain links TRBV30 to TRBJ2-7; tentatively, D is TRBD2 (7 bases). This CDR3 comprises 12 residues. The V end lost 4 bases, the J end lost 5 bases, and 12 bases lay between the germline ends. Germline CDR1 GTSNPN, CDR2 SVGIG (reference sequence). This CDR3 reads CAWTGGTHEQYF. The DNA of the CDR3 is TGTGCCTGGACGGGGGGCACCCACGAGCAGTACTTC.

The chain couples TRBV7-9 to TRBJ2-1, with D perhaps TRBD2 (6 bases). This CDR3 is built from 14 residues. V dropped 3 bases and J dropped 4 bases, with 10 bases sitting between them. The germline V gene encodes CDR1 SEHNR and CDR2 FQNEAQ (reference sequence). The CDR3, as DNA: TGTGCCAGCAGCTTTGGCGGGATATACAATGAGCAGTTCTTC. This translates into CASSFGGIYNEQFF.

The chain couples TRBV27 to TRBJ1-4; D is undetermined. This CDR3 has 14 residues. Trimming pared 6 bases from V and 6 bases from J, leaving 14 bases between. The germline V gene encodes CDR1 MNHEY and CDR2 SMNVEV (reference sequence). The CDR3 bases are TGTGCCAGCAGCCTCACGGGGTTGGATGAAAAACTGTTTTTT. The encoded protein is CASSLTGLDEKLFF.

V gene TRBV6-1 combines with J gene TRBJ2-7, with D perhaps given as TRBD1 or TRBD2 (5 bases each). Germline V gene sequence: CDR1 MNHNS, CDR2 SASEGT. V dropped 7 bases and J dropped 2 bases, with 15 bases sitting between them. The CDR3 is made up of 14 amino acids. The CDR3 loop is CASTVSGPTYEQYF. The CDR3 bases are TGTGCCAGCACCGTCTCGGGGCCAACCTACGAGCAGTACTTC.

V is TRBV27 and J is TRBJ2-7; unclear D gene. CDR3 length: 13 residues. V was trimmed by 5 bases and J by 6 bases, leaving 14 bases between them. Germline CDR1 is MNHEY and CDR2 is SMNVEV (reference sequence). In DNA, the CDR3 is TGTGCCAGCAGTGTTGGTTCAAGCCCCGAGCAGTACTTC. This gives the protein CASSVGSSPEQYF.

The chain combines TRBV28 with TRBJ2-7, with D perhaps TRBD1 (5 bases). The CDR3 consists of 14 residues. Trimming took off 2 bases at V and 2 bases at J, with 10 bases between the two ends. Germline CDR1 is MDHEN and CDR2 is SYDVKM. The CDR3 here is CASSLGRVTYEQYF. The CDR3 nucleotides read TGTGCCAGCAGTTTAGGCAGGGTCACCTACGAGCAGTACTTC. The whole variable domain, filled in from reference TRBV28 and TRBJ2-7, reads DVKVTQSSRYLVKRTGEKVFLECVQDMDHENMFWYRQDPGLGLRLIYFSYDVKMKEKGDIPEGYSVSREKKERFSLILESASTNQTSMYLCASSLGRVTYEQYFGPGTRLTVT.

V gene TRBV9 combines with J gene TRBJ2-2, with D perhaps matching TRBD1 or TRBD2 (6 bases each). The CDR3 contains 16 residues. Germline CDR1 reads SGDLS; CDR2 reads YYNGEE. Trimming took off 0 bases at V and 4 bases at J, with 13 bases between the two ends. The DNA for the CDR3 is TGTGCCAGCAGCGTAGACGGGGGCACCCTCACCGGGGAGCTGTTTTTT. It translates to CASSVDGGTLTGELFF.

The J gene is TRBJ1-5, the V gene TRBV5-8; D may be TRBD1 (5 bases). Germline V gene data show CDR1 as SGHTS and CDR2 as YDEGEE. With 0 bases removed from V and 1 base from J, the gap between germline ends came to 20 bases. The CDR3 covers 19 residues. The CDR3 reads CASSLAGGAGLGSNQPQHF. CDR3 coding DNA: TGTGCCAGCAGCTTGGCCGGAGGGGCAGGGCTCGGGAGCAATCAGCCCCAGCATTTT.

CDR3 in amino acids: CASSLYSGGSSPLHF. Written as DNA, the CDR3 is TGTGCCAGCAGCTTATATTCTGGGGGTTCATCACCCCTCCACTTT. The chain recombines TRBV13 with TRBJ1-6; perhaps TRBD1 as D (5 bases). CDR1 and CDR2 (germline): PRHDT, FYEKMQ (reference sequence). The CDR3 has 15 residues. V lost 2 bases to trimming and J lost 10 bases, with 15 bases between them. The full variable domain, rest sourced from reference TRBV13 and TRBJ1-6, is AAGVIQSPRHLIKEKRETATLKCYPIPRHDTVYWYQQGPGQDPQFLISFYEKMQSDKGSIPDRFSAQQFSDYHSELNMSSLELGDSALYFCASSLYSGGSSPLHFGNGTRLTVT.

The CDR3 sequence is CASSLGHQETQYF. As DNA, the CDR3 is TGTGCCAGCAGCTTGGGGCACCAAGAGACCCAGTACTTC. The rearrangement uses TRBV13 and TRBJ2-5, with D tentatively TRBD1 (5 bases). The CDR3 runs 13 residues. CDR1 is PRHDT and CDR2 is FYEKMQ in the germline V gene (reference sequence). Trimming shortened V by 3 bases and J by 0 bases, and 5 bases separated the two germline ends. Looking up the rest from reference TRBV13 and TRBJ2-5 gives the full variable domain: AAGVIQSPRHLIKEKRETATLKCYPIPRHDTVYWYQQGPGQDPQFLISFYEKMQSDKGSIPDRFSAQQFSDYHSELNMSSLELGDSALYFCASSLGHQETQYFGPGTRLLVL.

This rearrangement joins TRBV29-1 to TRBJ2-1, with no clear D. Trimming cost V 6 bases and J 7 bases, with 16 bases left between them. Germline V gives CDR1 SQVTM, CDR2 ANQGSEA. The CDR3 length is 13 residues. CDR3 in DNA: TGCAGCGTAGTCCCCGCGACATCAAATGAGCAGTTCTTC. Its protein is CSVVPATSNEQFF.

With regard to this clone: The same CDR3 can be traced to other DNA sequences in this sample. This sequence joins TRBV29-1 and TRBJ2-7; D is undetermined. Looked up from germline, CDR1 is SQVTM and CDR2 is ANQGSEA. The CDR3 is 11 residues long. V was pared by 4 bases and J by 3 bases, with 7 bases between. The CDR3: CSVGAGYEQYF. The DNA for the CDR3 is TGCAGCGTTGGGGCAGGCTACGAGCAGTACTTC.

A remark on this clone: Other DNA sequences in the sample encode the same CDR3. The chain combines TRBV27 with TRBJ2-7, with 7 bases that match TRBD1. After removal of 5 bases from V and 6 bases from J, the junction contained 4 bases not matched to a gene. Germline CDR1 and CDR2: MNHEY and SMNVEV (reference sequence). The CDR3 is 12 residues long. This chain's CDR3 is CASSLTGSEQYF. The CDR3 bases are TGTGCCAGCAGTCTGACAGGGAGCGAGCAGTACTTC.